This T cell receptor (beta chain) was sequenced in a study of lymphopenia after photon versus proton radiotherapy. Overall study findings and caveats: Relative stability marked proton patients; photon patients lost diversity and naive cells. Authors raise, but do not show, better survival with proton therapy.

The table came from immunoSEQ multiplex PCR; TCRdb's copy has only in-frame clones and leaves some out. This table has 65,000 to 85,000 clones, around 92% appearing once. Note on this clone: Its antigen remains unknown.

This CDR3 has 11 amino acids. The germline CDR1 and CDR2 sequences are ENHRY and SYGVKD. V lost 2 bases, J lost 3 bases, and 2 bases lay in between. This sequence was found in a woman in her forties with cholangiocarcinoma. Source: peripheral blood, taken from a patient treated with photon-based radiotherapy. The rearrangement joins TRBV10-3 to TRBJ2-7, with no clear D. The CDR3 sequence is CAISEGYEQYF. CDR3 in DNA: TGTGCCATCAGTGAGGGCTACGAGCAGTACTTC.